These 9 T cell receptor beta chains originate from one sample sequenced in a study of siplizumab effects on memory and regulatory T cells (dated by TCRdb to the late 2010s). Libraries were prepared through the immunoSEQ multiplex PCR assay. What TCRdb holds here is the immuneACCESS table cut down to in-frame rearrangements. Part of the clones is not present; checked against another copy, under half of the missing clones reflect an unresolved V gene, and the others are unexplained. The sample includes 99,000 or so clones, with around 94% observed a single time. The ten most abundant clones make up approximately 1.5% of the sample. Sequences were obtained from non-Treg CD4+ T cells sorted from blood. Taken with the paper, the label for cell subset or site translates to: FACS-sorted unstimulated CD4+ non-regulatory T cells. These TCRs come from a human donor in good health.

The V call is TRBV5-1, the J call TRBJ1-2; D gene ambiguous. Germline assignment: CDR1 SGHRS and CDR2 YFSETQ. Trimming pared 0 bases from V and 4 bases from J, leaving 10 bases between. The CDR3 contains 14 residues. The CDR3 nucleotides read TGCGCCAGCAGCTTGGTTACCCCTTCCTATGGCTACACCTTC. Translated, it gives CASSLVTPSYGYTF.

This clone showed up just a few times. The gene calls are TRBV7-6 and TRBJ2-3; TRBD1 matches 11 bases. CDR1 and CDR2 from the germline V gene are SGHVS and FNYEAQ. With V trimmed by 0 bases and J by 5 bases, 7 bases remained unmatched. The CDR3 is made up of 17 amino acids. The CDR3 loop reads CASSLALPGQGGDTQYF. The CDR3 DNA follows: TGTGCCAGCAGCTTAGCCCTCCCGGGACAGGGGGGAGATACGCAGTATTTT.

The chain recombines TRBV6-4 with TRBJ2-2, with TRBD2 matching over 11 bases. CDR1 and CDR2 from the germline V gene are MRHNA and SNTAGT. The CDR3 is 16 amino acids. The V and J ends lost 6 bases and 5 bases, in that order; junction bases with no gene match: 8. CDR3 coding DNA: TGTGCCAGCAGACCACAGGCTAGCGGGAGGACCGGGGAGCTGTTTTTT. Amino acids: CASRPQASGRTGELFF.

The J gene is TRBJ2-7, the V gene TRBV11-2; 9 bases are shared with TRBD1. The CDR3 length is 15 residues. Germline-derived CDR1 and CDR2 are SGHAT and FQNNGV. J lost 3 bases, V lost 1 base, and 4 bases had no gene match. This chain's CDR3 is CASSLGGQGYYEQYF. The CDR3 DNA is TGTGCCAGCAGCTTAGGGGGACAGGGTTACTACGAGCAGTACTTC.

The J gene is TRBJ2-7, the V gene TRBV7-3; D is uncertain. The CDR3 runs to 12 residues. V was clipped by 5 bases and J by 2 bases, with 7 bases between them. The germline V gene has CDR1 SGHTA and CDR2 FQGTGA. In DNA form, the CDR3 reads TGTGCCAGCAGCCCGACAACCTACGAGCAGTACTTC. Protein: CASSPTTYEQYF. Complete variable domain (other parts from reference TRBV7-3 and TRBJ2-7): GAGVSQTPSNKVTEKGKYVELRCDPISGHTALYWYRQSLGQGPEFLIYFQGTGAADDSGLPNDRFFAVRPEGSVSTLKIQRTERGDSAVYLCASSPTTYEQYFGPGTRLTVT.

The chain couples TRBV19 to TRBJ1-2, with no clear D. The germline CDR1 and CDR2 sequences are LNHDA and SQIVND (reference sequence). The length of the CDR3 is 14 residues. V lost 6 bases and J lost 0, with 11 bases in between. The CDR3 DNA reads TGTGCCAGTAGGAGCGGGCAGGCTAACTATGGCTACACCTTC. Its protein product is CASRSGQANYGYTF.

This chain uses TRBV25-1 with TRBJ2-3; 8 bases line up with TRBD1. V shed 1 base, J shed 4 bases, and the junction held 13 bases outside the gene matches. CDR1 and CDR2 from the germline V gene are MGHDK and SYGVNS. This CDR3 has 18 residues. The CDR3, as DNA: TGTGCCAGCAGTGAATTAACAGGGGGTGATCTAAATGCAGATACGCAGTATTTT. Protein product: CASSELTGGDLNADTQYF.

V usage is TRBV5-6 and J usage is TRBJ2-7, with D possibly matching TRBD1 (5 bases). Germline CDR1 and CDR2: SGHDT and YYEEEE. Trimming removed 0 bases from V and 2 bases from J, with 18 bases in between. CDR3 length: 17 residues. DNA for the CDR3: TGTGCCAGCAGCTTGGGCAGGGTAGGGCTAGGGGCCTACGAGCAGTACTTC. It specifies CASSLGRVGLGAYEQYF.

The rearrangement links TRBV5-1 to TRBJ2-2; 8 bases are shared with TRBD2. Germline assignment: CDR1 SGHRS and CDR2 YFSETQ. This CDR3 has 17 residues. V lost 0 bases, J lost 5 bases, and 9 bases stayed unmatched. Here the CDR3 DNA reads TGCGCCAGCAGCTTGGAAGCGGGAGATGATATTACCGGGGAGCTGTTTTTT. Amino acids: CASSLEAGDDITGELFF.